This passage covers 17 T cell receptor beta chains from one sample sequenced in a study of T-cell reconstitution after alpha-beta-depleted transplantation in children. TCRbeta library preparation incorporated unique molecular identifiers. From the PCR reads, TCRdb called clonotypes with MiXCR, one entry per CDR3 protein. This repertoire shows approximately 250,000 distinct CDR3 sequences, approximately 9.8% found once; its top ten account for about 4.8%. The material was PBMCs from the stem cell graft donor, obtained from the stem cell graft. All receptors derive from a human donor who donated a stem cell graft to a child with SCID.

This clonotype was seen at least ten times. The chain uses TRBV20-1 and TRBJ1-5; perhaps TRBD1 as D (6 bases). The CDR3 has 19 amino acids. Germline V gene sequence: CDR1 DFQATT, CDR2 SNEGSKA (reference sequence). The V gene lost 4 bases and the J gene lost 0 bases, with 25 bases spanning the gap. The CDR3 loop is CSAKGGTGRGSYSNQPQHF. CDR3 nucleotide sequence: TGCAGTGCTAAGGGGGGCACAGGGAGGGGTAGTTATAGCAATCAGCCCCAGCATTTT.

This clonotype has at least ten counts. The chain couples TRBV10-3 to TRBJ2-1; 8 nucleotides line up with TRBD2. CDR3 length: 16 amino acids. The V segment lost 3 bases and the J segment 6 bases; nucleotides outside the gene matches: 10. Germline-derived CDR1 and CDR2 are ENHRY and SYGVKD. In DNA, the CDR3 is TGTGCCATCAGTGAACGCTCCGGGGGGGCCTTCAATGAGCAGTTCTTC. This translates into CAISERSGGAFNEQFF.

This clonotype was seen many times. The chain links TRBV20-1 to TRBJ1-5; perhaps TRBD1 as D (5 bases). The CDR3 has 14 residues. V was pared by 1 base and J by 3 bases, with 10 bases between. Germline-derived CDR1 and CDR2 are DFQATT and SNEGSKA (reference sequence). CDR3 protein: CSARGGTPNQPQHF. The CDR3 DNA reads TGCAGTGCTAGAGGTGGGACCCCCAATCAGCCCCAGCATTTT.

Many counts were recorded for this clonotype. CDR3: CASSRVLEAFF. CDR3 DNA sequence: TGTGCCAGCAGTCGGGTCCTTGAAGCTTTCTTT. V usage is TRBV12-3 or TRBV12-4 and J usage is TRBJ1-1; D is undetermined. V was pared by 5 bases and J by 7 bases, with 8 bases between. This CDR3 comprises 11 residues.

This clonotype was counted many times. The genes are TRBV2 and TRBJ2-7, with 9 nucleotides matching TRBD1. There are 15 residues in the CDR3. The germline V gene has CDR1 SNHLY and CDR2 FYNNEI. The trim removed 6 bases at V and 3 bases at J, leaving 9 bases unmatched. The CDR3 loop reads CASSGQGSKYYEQYF. CDR3 bases: TGTGCCAGCAGCGGACAGGGGTCGAAATACTACGAGCAGTACTTC.

Ten or more counts support this clonotype. This chain links TRBV6-1 with TRBJ2-1; 9 bases are shared with TRBD2. The CDR3 runs to 15 residues. Per germline, CDR1 MNHNS and CDR2 SASEGT. V shed 4 bases, J shed 7 bases, and the junction held 8 bases outside the gene matches. The CDR3 loop is CASSALAGTSNEQFF. As DNA, the CDR3 is TGTGCCAGCAGTGCACTAGCGGGTACATCGAATGAGCAGTTCTTC.

The V gene is TRBV7-9, the J gene TRBJ1-1, with 7 bases that match TRBD1. Germline V gene data show CDR1 as SEHNR and CDR2 as FQNEAQ (reference sequence). CDR3 size: 13 residues. The trim removed 7 bases at V and 1 base at J, leaving 3 bases unmatched. CDR3 region: CASKQGPNTEAFF. For the CDR3, the DNA is TGTGCCAGCAAACAGGGGCCGAACACTGAAGCTTTCTTT.

Many counts were recorded for this clonotype. The rearrangement joins TRBV18 to TRBJ2-5; TRBD2 matches at 7 bases. The CDR3 is made up of 14 amino acids. V shed 0 bases and J 4 bases; nucleotides not matched to a gene: 2. In germline, CDR1 is KGHSH, CDR2 LQKENI. The CDR3 nucleotides are TGTGCCAGCTCACCACCGGCGGGGGTAGAGACCCAGTACTTC. This codes for CASSPPAGVETQYF.

This clonotype has a handful of counts. The genes are TRBV18 and TRBJ1-3; tentative D call: TRBD1 (5 bases). The V gene's germline CDR1 is KGHSH and CDR2 LQKENI. The CDR3 is 18 residues long. Deletions cut 4 bases from V and 1 base from J, with 20 bases between. CDR3 coding DNA: TGTGCCAGCTCACGAGCTTTGGATAGGGGAGTGTCTGGAAACACCATATATTTT. Amino acid sequence: CASSRALDRGVSGNTIYF.

The chain combines TRBV6-6 with TRBJ1-2; D is unclear. Trimming stripped 4 bases from V and 2 bases from J, with 17 bases between. CDR1 is MNHNY, CDR2 SVGAGI, per germline (reference sequence). The length of the CDR3 is 16 residues. DNA of the CDR3: TGTGCCAGCAGTTCTATTTTGATGAACCAGAACTATGGCTACACCTTC. It is translated as CASSSILMNQNYGYTF.

In this sample, this clonotype turned up many times. This rearrangement joins TRBV5-1 to TRBJ2-5, with D possibly matching TRBD2 (6 bases). The CDR3 is made up of 13 amino acids. From germline, CDR1 is SGHRS and CDR2 YFSETQ. The ends were cut back, 4 bases at V and 2 bases at J, with 9 bases in the middle. The DNA of the CDR3 is TGCGCCAGCAGCCGCGGGGTTCAAGAGACCCAGTACTTC. The encoded protein is CASSRGVQETQYF.

This clonotype was seen repeatedly, ten times or more. V and J are TRBV4-2 and TRBJ2-7; D not resolved. The germline CDR1 and CDR2 sequences are LGHNA and YNFKEQ. V lost 1 base, J lost 0 bases, and 7 bases lay in between. This CDR3 contains 14 residues. CDR3 in DNA: TGTGCCAGCAGCCAAGGGCTCGCCTCCTACGAGCAGTACTTC. As protein: CASSQGLASYEQYF.

This clonotype came up many times. The chain recombines TRBV7-6 with TRBJ1-4; 9 positions match TRBD1. J lost 8 bases, V lost 1 base, and 11 bases had no gene match. The CDR3 is 17 residues long. Germline loops: CDR1 SGHVS, CDR2 FNYEAQ. DNA of the CDR3: TGTGCCAGCAGCTTAGGTTACTTACAGGGGGCGTCGGAAAAACTGTTTTTT. This gives the protein CASSLGYLQGASEKLFF.

This clonotype was found many times. The V and J genes are TRBV27 and TRBJ1-1; D not resolved. This CDR3 region has 13 residues. V dropped 2 bases and J dropped 6 bases, with 10 bases sitting between them. Germline loops: CDR1 MNHEY, CDR2 SMNVEV (reference sequence). This CDR3 is CASSLGPGAEAFF. CDR3 sequence (DNA): TGTGCCAGCAGTTTAGGGCCCGGGGCTGAAGCTTTCTTT.

In this sample, this clonotype turned up many times. V and J are TRBV6-5 and TRBJ1-2, with 10 bases lining up with TRBD1. With 2 bases clipped from V and 3 bases from J, the junction kept 3 bases outside the gene matches. Germline V gene sequence: CDR1 MNHEY, CDR2 SVGAGI. This CDR3 is built from 15 residues. CDR3 DNA sequence: TGTGCCAGCAGTTACGCCGGGACAGGGGACTATGGCTACACCTTC. This sequence encodes CASSYAGTGDYGYTF.

The chain joins TRBV7-3 to TRBJ2-2, with D uncertain. V was pared by 0 bases and J by 1 base, with 6 bases between. Looked up from germline, CDR1 is SGHTA and CDR2 is FQGTGA. This CDR3 has 15 residues. The CDR3, as DNA: TGTGCCAGCAGCTTAACCCCACTGAACACCGGGGAGCTGTTTTTT. This encodes CASSLTPLNTGELFF.

The chain joins TRBV20-1 to TRBJ1-2; TRBD1 matches at 7 bases. In germline, CDR1 is DFQATT, CDR2 SNEGSKA (reference sequence). V trimming: 6 bases; J trimming: 5 bases; junction bases outside the gene matches: 6. This CDR3 spans 12 amino acids. The CDR3 loop is CSADGQAYGYTF. The CDR3 DNA reads TGCAGTGCGGACGGACAGGCGTATGGCTACACCTTC.